This is a list of T cell receptor beta chains from one sample in a study of blood T cell repertoires in COVID-19. The assay was immunoSEQ multiplex PCR, and TCRdb's table has in-frame clones only and misses some. The profile shows 120,000 or so clones, around four fifths of them singletons. The source material was peripheral blood. The receptor set was obtained from a man older than 75 with active or convalescent COVID-19. Each CDR3 is given with its conserved first and last residue. The order of the fields is clone size, D gene, V gene, J gene, CDR3 protein, CDR3 DNA. The D gene is left open where the match is weak. Clone size is shown for a subset of rows, as once, few, many or a class of expanded clone.

.	TRBD2	TRBV6-2/TRBV6-3	TRBJ2-7	CASSYILRGTYEQYF	TGTGCCAGCAGTTACATCTTGCGGGGGACCTACGAGCAGTACTTC
.	.	TRBV7-9	TRBJ1-1	CASSEETEAFF	TGTGCCAGCAGTGAAGAGACAGAAGCTTTCTTT
.	TRBD1	TRBV30	TRBJ2-7	CAWSGQDPYEQYF	TGTGCCTGGAGCGGACAGGACCCCTACGAGCAGTACTTC
.	.	TRBV18	TRBJ1-4	CASRGGAANEKLFF	TGTGCCAGCCGAGGAGGGGCAGCTAATGAAAAACTGTTTTTT
.	TRBD1	TRBV11-1	TRBJ1-2	CASSPALLQGSGYTF	TGTGCCAGCAGCCCGGCCTTACTACAGGGGTCTGGCTACACCTTC
few	.	TRBV7-2	TRBJ2-7	CASGRRDTDPYF	TGTGCCAGCGGTCGCCGGGACACCGATCCGTACTTC
.	.	TRBV11-2	TRBJ1-1	CASSPDPGYTEAFF	TGTGCCAGCAGCCCCGACCCAGGGTACACTGAAGCTTTCTTT
.	.	TRBV7-2	TRBJ1-2	CASSSGQTINYGYTF	TGTGCCAGCAGCTCCGGACAGACAATTAACTATGGCTACACCTTC
.	TRBD1	TRBV19	TRBJ2-1	CASVTSGTGGWHEQFF	TGTGCCAGTGTGACATCCGGGACAGGGGGCTGGCATGAGCAGTTCTTC
few	.	TRBV6-2/TRBV6-3	TRBJ2-2	CASSFHYTGELFF	TGTGCCAGCAGTTTTCACTACACCGGGGAGCTGTTTTTT
.	.	TRBV18	TRBJ1-6	CASSAGAGGSDSPLHF	TGTGCCAGCTCCGCCGGGGCGGGAGGAAGTGATTCACCCCTCCACTTT
.	.	TRBV5-6	TRBJ1-3	CASSWGLQGASGNTIYF	TGTGCCAGCAGCTGGGGACTGCAAGGGGCTTCTGGAAACACCATATATTTT
.	.	TRBV21-1	TRBJ2-2	CATQSLNTGELFF	TGTGCCACACAGAGCCTGAACACCGGGGAGCTGTTTTTT
.	TRBD1	TRBV5-4	TRBJ1-2	CASSLGGGNYGYTF	TGTGCCAGCAGCTTGGGAGGGGGCAACTATGGCTACACCTTC
.	TRBD2	TRBV7-2	TRBJ2-1	CASSLLAGGGNEQFF	TGTGCCAGCAGCTTACTAGCGGGGGGCGGAAATGAGCAGTTCTTC
.	.	TRBV29-1	TRBJ2-1	CSAERPDNEQFF	TGCAGCGCTGAGAGGCCGGACAATGAGCAGTTCTTC
.	.	TRBV5-1	TRBJ2-7	CASSFNPYEQYF	TGCGCCAGCAGCTTTAATCCCTACGAGCAGTACTTC
.	.	TRBV6-2/TRBV6-3	TRBJ2-4	CASSFSLAKNIQYF	TGTGCCAGCAGTTTCAGTTTAGCCAAAAACATTCAGTACTTC
.	TRBD1	TRBV5-1	TRBJ2-1	CASSLPRTGEYNEQFF	TGCGCCAGCAGCTTGCCCCGGACAGGGGAGTACAATGAGCAGTTCTTC
.	.	TRBV2	TRBJ2-3	CASSATRVGTDTQYF	TGTGCCAGCAGTGCCACTAGAGTGGGCACAGATACGCAGTATTTT
.	.	TRBV18	TRBJ2-7	CASSPSGVTYEQYF	TGTGCCAGCTCACCCTCAGGGGTCACCTACGAGCAGTACTTC
.	TRBD1	TRBV2	TRBJ1-1	CASRGTGVDTEAFF	TGTGCCAGCAGAGGGACAGGAGTGGACACTGAAGCTTTCTTT
.	.	TRBV3-1/TRBV3-2	TRBJ2-4	CASSPWAQGIAKNIQYF	TGTGCCAGCAGCCCCTGGGCCCAGGGAATAGCCAAAAACATTCAGTACTTC
few	TRBD2	TRBV11-2	TRBJ2-7	CASSLEGLAGYEQYF	TGTGCCAGCAGCTTAGAGGGACTAGCGGGTTACGAGCAGTACTTC
once	TRBD1	TRBV6-5	TRBJ1-1	CASRRTGVTEAFF	TGTGCCAGCAGGCGGACAGGGGTCACTGAAGCTTTCTTT
.	.	TRBV2	TRBJ1-5	CASREQVRQHF	TGTGCCAGCAGGGAACAGGTGCGCCAGCATTTT
.	.	TRBV7-2	TRBJ2-3	CASSPSRGQVNKYF	TGTGCCAGCAGCCCCTCGCGAGGTCAAGTGAACAAGTATTTT
.	.	TRBV6-2/TRBV6-3	TRBJ1-2	CASSYLTASYGYTF	TGTGCCAGCAGTTACTTGACAGCGAGCTATGGCTACACCTTC
.	.	TRBV5-4	TRBJ2-5	CASSHPQETQYF	TGTGCCAGCAGCCATCCCCAAGAGACCCAGTACTTC
.	TRBD2	TRBV6-2/TRBV6-3	TRBJ2-7	CASSTRLAGPASSYEQYF	TGTGCCAGCAGTACTCGACTAGCGGGGCCGGCGAGCTCCTACGAGCAGTACTTC
.	.	TRBV16	TRBJ1-2	CASSQSIGGINYGYTF	TGTGCCAGCAGCCAATCAATTGGCGGCATTAACTATGGCTACACCTTC
few	.	TRBV7-2	TRBJ1-1	CASSPGSGVDTEAFF	TGTGCCAGCAGCCCCGGTTCGGGGGTTGACACTGAAGCTTTCTTT
.	TRBD1	TRBV7-2	TRBJ1-3	CASSYRTGSGNTIYF	TGTGCCAGCAGCTACCGGACAGGGTCAGGAAACACCATATATTTT
.	TRBD1	TRBV4-1	TRBJ2-2	CASSHPAGGLTGELFF	TGCGCCAGCAGCCACCCCGCAGGGGGCTTAACCGGGGAGCTGTTTTTT
.	.	TRBV11-2	TRBJ1-5	CASSLYGRNQPQHF	TGTGCCAGCAGCTTATACGGGAGGAATCAGCCCCAGCATTTT
.	TRBD1	TRBV19	TRBJ1-6	CASTDRAYNSPLHF	TGTGCCAGTACAGACAGGGCCTATAATTCACCCCTCCACTTT
.	.	TRBV18	TRBJ1-2	CASSPLDRFRGYTF	TGTGCCAGCTCACCACTCGACAGGTTTAGGGGCTACACCTTC
.	TRBD1	TRBV18	TRBJ2-5	CASSPGQAKETQYF	TGTGCCAGCTCACCGGGACAGGCGAAAGAGACCCAGTACTTC
.	.	TRBV7-3	TRBJ2-7	CASSSPGSDEQYF	TGTGCCAGCAGCTCCCCAGGGTCCGACGAGCAGTACTTC
.	TRBD1	TRBV11-3	TRBJ2-3	CASSQGTGTADTQYF	TGTGCCAGCAGCCAAGGGACAGGGACCGCAGATACGCAGTATTTT
.	.	TRBV5-4	TRBJ1-1	CASSLAGALEAFF	TGTGCCAGCAGCTTGGCTGGGGCCCTTGAAGCTTTCTTT
.	TRBD1	TRBV5-6	TRBJ2-7	CASSSGQGVLGQYF	TGTGCCAGCAGCTCGGGACAGGGTGTTTTAGGGCAGTACTTC
.	.	TRBV7-2	TRBJ2-5	CASSLEWTEETQYF	TGTGCCAGCAGCTTAGAGTGGACAGAAGAGACCCAGTACTTC
few	.	TRBV11-1	TRBJ2-2	CASSSRTPNTGELFF	TGTGCCAGCAGCTCCCGGACACCGAACACCGGGGAGCTGTTTTTT
.	TRBD1	TRBV28	TRBJ1-2	CASSTPGQASRHYGYTF	TGTGCCAGCAGTACCCCGGGACAGGCCTCAAGGCATTATGGCTACACCTTC
.	.	TRBV4-1	TRBJ1-5	CASSRGQADQPQHF	TGCGCCAGCAGCCGAGGGCAGGCGGATCAGCCCCAGCATTTT
once	TRBD2	TRBV6-2/TRBV6-3	TRBJ2-5	CASSYSGGLQETQYF	TGTGCCAGCAGTTACAGCGGGGGGCTACAAGAGACCCAGTACTTC
.	.	TRBV4-2	TRBJ2-7	CASSQEPLTSSYEQYF	TGTGCCAGCAGCCAAGAACCCTTGACTAGCTCCTACGAGCAGTACTTC
.	TRBD1	TRBV6-6	TRBJ1-2	CASNIGQGLTYGYTF	TGTGCCAGCAACATAGGACAGGGGTTAACCTATGGCTACACCTTC
few	TRBD2	TRBV28	TRBJ2-1	CASSPGLAGLPWNEQFF	TGTGCCAGCAGCCCGGGACTAGCGGGACTCCCCTGGAATGAGCAGTTCTTC